The source of this T cell receptor beta chain is a study of CD8 T cells in ankylosing spondylitis. Overall study results and limits: Earlier authors reported some of these motif variants in reactive arthritis synovial fluid and blood. One TCR beta motif, made up of under ten highly homologous variants, appeared characteristic of ankylosing spondylitis blood.

Turning to this clonotype: Its matching antigen is unknown.

Deletions cut 1 base from V and 2 bases from J, with 13 bases between. Germline lookup yields CDR1 LGHNA and CDR2 YNFKEQ. The CDR3 runs to 16 residues. Quantitative 5'-RACE with molecular barcodes produced the TCR beta libraries. TCRdb passed the 5' RACE reads through MiXCR, listing each CDR3 protein once. The sample holds 700,000 to 850,000 distinct CDR3 sequences, 12% seen once. This clonotype originated in a male donor with ankylosing spondylitis. Material for sequencing was blood, either unsorted or a sorted T cell fraction (not recorded which). The chain is built from TRBV4-2 and TRBJ2-3, with D unresolved. DNA of the CDR3: TGTGCCAGCAGCCAAGGGGTCTTTAGGGACACAGATACGCAGTATTTT. This gives the protein CASSQGVFRDTDTQYF.